Sequencing of this T cell receptor (beta chain) was carried out in a study of post-analysis software for immune sequencing data. To note about this clonotype: Antigen specificity is unknown.

Study-level findings and limits: Patients showed TRBV5-6, TRBV5-1 and TRBV20-1 among a few TRBV segments more frequent than in controls.

With V trimmed by 7 bases and J by 6 bases, 14 bases remained unmatched. Germline V lookup: CDR1 LGHNA, CDR2 YNFKEQ. The CDR3 loop spans 15 amino acids. The library was made from cDNA and included unique molecular identifiers. TCRdb re-derived calls from the PCR reads in MiXCR, one entry per CDR3 protein. The table lists roughly 600,000 distinct CDR3 sequences, roughly 45% of them singletons. The chain recombines TRBV4-2 with TRBJ1-2, with 7 bases fitting TRBD1. Sample: blood. The sequence was obtained from a girl between 5 and 17 years old with multiple sclerosis. This CDR3 is CASTQTEGATDGYTF. For the CDR3, the DNA is TGTGCCAGCACCCAGACCGAGGGGGCCACGGATGGCTACACCTTC.